This TCR beta chain was documented in a study of blood T cells in healthy people across ages (dated by TCRdb to between 2014 and 2016). For the study in its entirety: In model experiments, template switching captured roughly one uniquely barcoded TCR beta cDNA molecule for every two T cells. To track age-related changes in TCR beta repertoire diversity, the study relied on deep sequencing normalized with unique cDNA molecular identifiers. Four age groups were formed from the donors: young (average roughly 15 years), middle-aged (approximately 40), aged (about 62) and long-lived (82). The study analyzed two additional independent replicas of 1 million unique cDNA reads from the same blood draw for two donors, one aged 18 to 30 and one aged 80 or older.

This clonotype was detected a few times. The specificity of this receptor is unknown. Within one base of it there is no much larger clone, and no base qualities were kept. Systemically healthy Caucasian individuals from Russia, about 38 in total and aged about 6 to 95 years, were included as donors. Approximately 9.3 milliliters of peripheral blood were collected from each donor into EDTA-treated Vacutainer tubes. Ficoll-Paque density-gradient centrifugation was used to isolate PBMCs, with at least 7 million obtained per sample. Total RNA, at least 6 micrograms per sample, was extracted from PBMCs with Trizol reagent. Naive CD45RAhigh/CD27high T cell percentages were measured by flow cytometry on a PBMC aliquot from every donor. Beyond this particular receptor, the publication reports: The long-lived group showed more naive CD4+ T cells, fewer expanded clones and increased TCR diversity than the aged group, suggesting age selection. Because profiling used bulk unsorted PBMCs, naive and antigen-experienced compartments could not be compared conclusively. Estimates of total diversity based on one million sequenced T cells were considered lower bounds and underestimates. Observed TCR beta diversity per million T cells fell roughly linearly with age, and a significant reduction was already apparent by age around 39. There was a strong correlation between observed TCR beta diversity and the percentage of naive T cells measured by flow cytometry. Donor CMV infection status was unknown, potentially confounding age-related changes in expanded clonotypes.

Libraries were built with 5' RACE. TCRdb shows the sequencer as Illumina HiSeq 2500. A second 7 to 11 cycle PCR used a sample-barcoded 5' primer and a J-beta primer mix. A template-switch 5' adaptor carrying 12 random nucleotides introduced a unique molecular identifier onto each TCR beta cDNA molecule. Each sample yielded at least 3 million CDR3-containing paired-end reads. First-strand cDNA synthesis was performed from all RNA using the Mint cDNA synthesis kit, with priming by a TRBC-specific oligonucleotide. All cDNA was treated with uracil-DNA glycosylase and then went through a first 18-cycle PCR with the universal primers M1SS and BC2_uni_R. The published analysis was carried out like this. Each sample was normalized by randomly selecting 1 million high-quality reads, each carrying a distinct molecular identifier. Reads with shared molecular identifiers were discarded instead of being binned into consensus sequences. MiTCR, set to a Q25 quality threshold and the strictest error-elimination algorithm, was used for CDR3 identification, clonotype clustering and error correction. A nonparametric unseen species model with Euler transformation was used to estimate a lower bound on total TCR beta diversity. The public reads were run again by TCRdb, first through fastp at Q25 and then through MiXCR, and only productive beta chains were kept. One record per CDR3 amino acid sequence lists the most common genes and DNA. In this record, the V and J calls reflect TCRdb's handling and not the investigators' own analysis. Across this sample there are some 760,000 distinct CDR3 sequences, with just under 25% seen only once. In total, the top ten clones hold more than 7.5% of the sample.

The trim is 1 base for V and 9 bases for J, with a gap of 10 bases between the germline ends. Measured from the cysteine to the phenylalanine, the CDR3 is 13 residues long. Only the CDR3 portion is preserved as DNA: 39 bases, with reading frame beginning at the first base. CDR1 MNHEY and CDR2 SMNVEV were looked up in the germline V gene (reference sequence). This same sample was also part of a study on T cells of mothers and their children. The second paper states: Nine systemically healthy Caucasian individuals, comprising three mothers and their six children, were included as donors. cDNA synthesis used all of the extracted RNA, with roughly 1.5 ug of RNA in each 15 ul reaction. In the second PCR, the M1S primer added sample barcodes and 2-4 random nucleotides. Each mother yielded over 8.5 million TCR beta CDR3 reads and each child 2.5 million to 3 million reads. In both related and unrelated pairs, thymic selection shapes the output of TCR recombination in a similar way, with inherited differences having only a minor effect. Related mother-child pairs always showed normalized repertoire overlap that was slightly higher than in unrelated mother-child pairs, though the difference was never significant. Persistent microchimeric T cell clones were not detected, at a sensitivity of approximately 93 clones per million clonotypes. The study used deep NGS to compare TCR beta repertoires of mothers and children, seeking features distinguishing related mother-child pairs from unrelated individuals. Mothers averaged 40 +/- 4 years of age and children averaged approximately 12 +/- 4 years. After adapters were ligated using NEBNext reagents, the libraries underwent 100+100 nt paired-end sequencing on an Illumina HiSeq 2000. To prevent cross-contamination, the mother and child libraries were prepared a month apart and were sequenced in separate runs. For each donor, somewhere between roughly 450,000 and 2,000,000 distinct TCR beta clonotypes were identified. Naive TCR beta clonotypes were estimated from low-frequency clonotypes matched to each donor's FACS-determined naive share, without sorting.

The V and J segments used are TRBV27 and TRBJ2-4; TRBD2 is a weak D gene call, 5 bases matching. Sequencing was performed on blood. The TCR was taken from a boy aged 5-17 years in good health. This receptor carries the CDR3 CASSLLGSGIQYF. The DNA sequence reads TGTGCCAGCAGTTTATTGGGCAGCGGCATTCAGTACTTC.